This T cell receptor beta chain was identified in a study of blood T cells in healthy people across ages. A second PCR, run for roughly 6 to 11 cycles, used a sample-barcoded 5' primer plus a J-beta primer mix. Via MiXCR, TCRdb re-called the 5' RACE reads, giving one row per CDR3 protein. The sample records some 800,000 distinct CDR3 sequences, 20% to 25% being singletons. Per germline, CDR1 MNHEY and CDR2 SMNVEV (reference sequence). This CDR3 is 15 amino acids long. In addition, the sample was reused for a study of T cells of mothers and their children. As that report states: The entire RNA extract went into cDNA synthesis at approximately 1.5 ug per 15 ul. Mothers yielded over 8 million CDR3 reads, children some 3 million each. Slightly higher, non-significant overlap characterized related mother-child pairs relative to unrelated pairs.

This TCR was sampled from a boy aged 5-17 years in good health. Sequences were obtained from blood. The V and J genes are TRBV27 and TRBJ2-1, with D perhaps TRBD2 (5 bases). Gene TRBJ2-7 matches the end of the DNA better, so the J call may be wrong. CDR3 in DNA: TGTGCCAGCAGTCCCCTTGGAGGAGTGGAGGACGAGCAGTACTTC. This codes for CASSPLGGVEDEQYF.